The present entry profiles one T cell receptor beta chain with its context. The antigen is not known. The data were obtained in a study of T cells in localized non-small cell lung cancer. Study results and caveats: Adjacent lung tissue had a median 57 of the top 100 clones found in the tumor. With higher T cell density in blood came longer overall survival. Clonality of T cells reached its maximum in uninvolved adjacent lung, surpassing tumor. Heterogeneity cannot be ruled out, as sequencing used one tumor region only.

Some clones are missing from TCRdb's copy, which holds only in-frame ones; the method was immunoSEQ multiplex PCR. In the table there are around 90,000 clones, over 60% of which are singletons. V lost 8 bases, J lost 1 base, and 10 bases lay in between. This CDR3 contains 13 residues. Germline V gene lookup returns CDR1 MNHNS and CDR2 SASEGT. The sample in question was PBMCs, obtained before any cancer treatment. V and J are TRBV6-1 and TRBJ2-3; D call uncertain. This TCR was recovered from a man aged 35-69 years with stage II squamous cell lung carcinoma. The CDR3 coding sequence is TGTGCCAGCCAACCCGGTGGCACAGATACGCAGTATTTT. Protein sequence: CASQPGGTDTQYF.